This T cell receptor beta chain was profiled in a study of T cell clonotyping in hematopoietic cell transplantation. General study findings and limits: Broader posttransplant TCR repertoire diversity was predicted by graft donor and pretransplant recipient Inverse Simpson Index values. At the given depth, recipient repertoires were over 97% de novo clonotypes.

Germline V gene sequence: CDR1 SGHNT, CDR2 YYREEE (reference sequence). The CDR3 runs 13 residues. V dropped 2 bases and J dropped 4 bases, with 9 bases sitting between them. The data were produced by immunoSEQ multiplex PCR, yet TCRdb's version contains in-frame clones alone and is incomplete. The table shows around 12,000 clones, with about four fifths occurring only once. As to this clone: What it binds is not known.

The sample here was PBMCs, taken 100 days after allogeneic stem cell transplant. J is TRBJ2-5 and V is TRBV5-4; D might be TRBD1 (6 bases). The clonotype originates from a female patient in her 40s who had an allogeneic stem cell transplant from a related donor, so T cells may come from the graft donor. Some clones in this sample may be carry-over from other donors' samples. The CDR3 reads CASSFGQPETQYF. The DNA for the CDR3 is TGTGCCAGCAGCTTCGGACAGCCAGAGACCCAGTACTTC.